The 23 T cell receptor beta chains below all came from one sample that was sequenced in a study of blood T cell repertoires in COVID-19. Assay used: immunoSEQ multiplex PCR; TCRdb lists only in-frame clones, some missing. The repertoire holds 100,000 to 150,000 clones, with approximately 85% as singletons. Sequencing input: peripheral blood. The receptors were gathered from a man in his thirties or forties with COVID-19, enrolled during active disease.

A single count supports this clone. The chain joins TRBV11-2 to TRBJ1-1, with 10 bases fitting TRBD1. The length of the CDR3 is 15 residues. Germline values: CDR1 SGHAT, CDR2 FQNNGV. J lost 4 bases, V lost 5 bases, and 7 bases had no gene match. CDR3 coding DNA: TGTGCCAGCAGCCCCGGACAGGGGGGGAGCACTGAAGCTTTCTTT. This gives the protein CASSPGQGGSTEAFF.

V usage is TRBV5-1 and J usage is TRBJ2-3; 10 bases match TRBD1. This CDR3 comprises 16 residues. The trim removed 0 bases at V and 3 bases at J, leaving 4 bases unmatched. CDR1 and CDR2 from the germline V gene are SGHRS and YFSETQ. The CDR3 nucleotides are TGCGCCAGCAGCTTGGCGGGACAGGGGCATACAGATACGCAGTATTTT. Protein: CASSLAGQGHTDTQYF.

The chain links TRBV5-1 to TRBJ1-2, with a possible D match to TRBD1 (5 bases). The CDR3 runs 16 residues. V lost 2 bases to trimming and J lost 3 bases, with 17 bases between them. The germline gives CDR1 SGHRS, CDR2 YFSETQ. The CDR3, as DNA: TGCGCCAGCAGCTTAAGTGAGGCAGGGCATGACTATGGCTACACCTTC. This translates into CASSLSEAGHDYGYTF.

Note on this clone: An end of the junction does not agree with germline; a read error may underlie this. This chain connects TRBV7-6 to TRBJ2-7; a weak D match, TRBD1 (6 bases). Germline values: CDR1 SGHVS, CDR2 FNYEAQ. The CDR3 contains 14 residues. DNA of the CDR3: TGTGCCAGCAGTTTAGGAACAGGGACCTACGAGCAGTACTTC. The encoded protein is CASSLGTGTYEQYF.

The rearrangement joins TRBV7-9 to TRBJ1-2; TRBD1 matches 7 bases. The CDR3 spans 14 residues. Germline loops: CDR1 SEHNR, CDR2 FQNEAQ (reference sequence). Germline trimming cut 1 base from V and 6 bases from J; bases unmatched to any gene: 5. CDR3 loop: CASSLGDRWDGYTF. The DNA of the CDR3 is TGTGCCAGCAGCTTAGGGGACAGATGGGATGGCTACACCTTC. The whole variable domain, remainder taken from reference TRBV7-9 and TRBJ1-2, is DTGVSQNPRHKITKRGQNVTFRCDPISEHNRLYWYRQTLGQGPEFLTYFQNEAQLEKSRLLSDRFSAERPKGSFSTLEIQRTEQGDSAMYLCASSLGDRWDGYTFGSGTRLTVV.

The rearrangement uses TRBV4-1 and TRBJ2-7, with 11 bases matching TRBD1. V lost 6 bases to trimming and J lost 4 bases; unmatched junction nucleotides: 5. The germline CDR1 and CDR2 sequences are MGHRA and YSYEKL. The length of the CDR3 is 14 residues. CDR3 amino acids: CASSSGTGGYEQYF. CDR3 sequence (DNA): TGCGCCAGCAGTTCCGGGACAGGGGGTTACGAGCAGTACTTC.

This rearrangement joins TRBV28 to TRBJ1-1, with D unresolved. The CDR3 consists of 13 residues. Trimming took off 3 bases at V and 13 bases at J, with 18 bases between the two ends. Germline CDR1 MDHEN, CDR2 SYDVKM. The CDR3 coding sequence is TGTGCCAGCAGTTTTGGTCTGATAGCGCCTGGTTTCTTT. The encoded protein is CASSFGLIAPGFF.

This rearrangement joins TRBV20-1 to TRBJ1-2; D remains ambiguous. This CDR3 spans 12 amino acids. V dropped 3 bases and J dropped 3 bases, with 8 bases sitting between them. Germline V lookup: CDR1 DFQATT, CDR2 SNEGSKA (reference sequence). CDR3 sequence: CSASSGHYGYTF. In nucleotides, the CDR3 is TGCAGTGCTAGTAGCGGACACTATGGCTACACCTTC.

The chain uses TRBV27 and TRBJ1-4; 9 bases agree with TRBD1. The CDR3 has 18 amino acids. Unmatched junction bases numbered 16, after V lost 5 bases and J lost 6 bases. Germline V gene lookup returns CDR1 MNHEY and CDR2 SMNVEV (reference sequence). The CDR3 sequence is CASSPLSPQGAAYEKLFF. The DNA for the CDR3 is TGTGCCAGCAGTCCCCTATCCCCACAGGGGGCGGCGTATGAAAAACTGTTTTTT.

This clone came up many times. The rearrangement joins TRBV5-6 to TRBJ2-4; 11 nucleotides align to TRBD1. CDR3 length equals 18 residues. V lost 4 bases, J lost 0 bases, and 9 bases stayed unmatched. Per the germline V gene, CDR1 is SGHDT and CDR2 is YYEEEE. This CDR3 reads CASSPDGQGAGAKNIQYF. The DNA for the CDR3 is TGTGCCAGCAGCCCCGACGGACAGGGGGCTGGAGCCAAAAACATTCAGTACTTC.

The CDR3 loop is CASSSRGTLNTEAFF. Here the CDR3 DNA reads TGTGCCAGCAGCTCCAGGGGAACCCTGAACACTGAAGCTTTCTTT. J is TRBJ1-1 and V is TRBV27; D possibly corresponds to TRBD1 (6 bases). This CDR3 has 15 residues. Germline CDR1 is MNHEY and CDR2 is SMNVEV (reference sequence). Trimming shortened V by 6 bases and J by 0 bases, and 14 bases separated the two germline ends.

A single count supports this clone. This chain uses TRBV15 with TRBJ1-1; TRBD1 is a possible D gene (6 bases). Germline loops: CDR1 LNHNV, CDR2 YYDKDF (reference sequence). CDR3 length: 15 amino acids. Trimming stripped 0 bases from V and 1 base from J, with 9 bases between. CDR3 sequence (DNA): TGTGCCACCAGCAGAGATCCCAGGGGGAACACTGAAGCTTTCTTT. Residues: CATSRDPRGNTEAFF.

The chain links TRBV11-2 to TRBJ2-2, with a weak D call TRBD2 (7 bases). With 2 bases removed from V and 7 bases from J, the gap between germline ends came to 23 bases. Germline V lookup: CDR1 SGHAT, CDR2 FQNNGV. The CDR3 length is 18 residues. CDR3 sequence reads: CASSLLPSGAGASGELFF. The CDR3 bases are TGTGCCAGCAGCTTACTACCCTCAGGGGCGGGAGCGAGCGGGGAGCTGTTTTTT.

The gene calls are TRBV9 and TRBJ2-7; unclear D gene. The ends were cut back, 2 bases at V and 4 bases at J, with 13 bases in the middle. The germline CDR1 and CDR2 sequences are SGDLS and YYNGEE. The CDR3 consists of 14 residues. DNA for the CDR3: TGTGCCAGCAGCGTTTCGGGTTTTGGATACGAGCAGTACTTC. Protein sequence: CASSVSGFGYEQYF.

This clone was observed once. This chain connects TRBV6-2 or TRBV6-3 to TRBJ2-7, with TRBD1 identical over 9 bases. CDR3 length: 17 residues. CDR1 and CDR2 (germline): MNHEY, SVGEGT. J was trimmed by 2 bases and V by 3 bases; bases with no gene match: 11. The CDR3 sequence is CASSYRRTGEGPYEQYF. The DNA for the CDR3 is TGTGCCAGCAGTTATAGGAGGACAGGGGAGGGCCCCTACGAGCAGTACTTC.

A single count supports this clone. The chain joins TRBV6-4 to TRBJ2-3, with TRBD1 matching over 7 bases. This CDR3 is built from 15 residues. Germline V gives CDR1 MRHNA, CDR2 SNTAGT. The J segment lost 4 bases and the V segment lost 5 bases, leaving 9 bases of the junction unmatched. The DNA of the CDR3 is TGTGCCAGCAGTCACCAAGGGGGCGCGGCAGATACGCAGTATTTT. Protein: CASSHQGGAADTQYF.

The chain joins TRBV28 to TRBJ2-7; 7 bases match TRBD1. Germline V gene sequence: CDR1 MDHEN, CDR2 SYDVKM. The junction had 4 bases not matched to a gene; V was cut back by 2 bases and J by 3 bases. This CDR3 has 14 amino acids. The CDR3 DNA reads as TGTGCCAGCAGTTTAAGAGGGGGCCGCTACGAGCAGTACTTC. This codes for CASSLRGGRYEQYF.

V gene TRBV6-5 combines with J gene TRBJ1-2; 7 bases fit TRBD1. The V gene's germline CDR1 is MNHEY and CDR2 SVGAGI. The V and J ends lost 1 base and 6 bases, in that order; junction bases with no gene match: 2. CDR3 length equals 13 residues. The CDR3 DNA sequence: TGTGCCAGCAGTTACTACAGGGGAGATGGCTACACCTTC. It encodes CASSYYRGDGYTF.

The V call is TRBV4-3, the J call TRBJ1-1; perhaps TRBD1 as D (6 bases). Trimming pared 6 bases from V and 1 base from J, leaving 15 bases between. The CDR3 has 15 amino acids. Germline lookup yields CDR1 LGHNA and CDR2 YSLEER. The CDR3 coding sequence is TGCGCCAGCAGGAGGGGGGGTTCGGGGAACACTGAAGCTTTCTTT. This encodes CASRRGGSGNTEAFF.

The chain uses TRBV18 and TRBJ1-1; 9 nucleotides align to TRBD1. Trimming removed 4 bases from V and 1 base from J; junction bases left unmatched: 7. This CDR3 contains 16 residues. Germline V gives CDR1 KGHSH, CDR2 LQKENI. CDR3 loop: CASSRNRGQGNTEAFF. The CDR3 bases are TGTGCCAGCTCACGGAACAGGGGGCAAGGGAACACTGAAGCTTTCTTT.

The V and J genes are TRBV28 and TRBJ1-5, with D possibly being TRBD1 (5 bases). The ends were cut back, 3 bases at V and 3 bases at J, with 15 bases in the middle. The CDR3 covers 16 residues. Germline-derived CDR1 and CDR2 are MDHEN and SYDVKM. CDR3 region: CASSFRSQGINQPQHF. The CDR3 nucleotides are TGTGCCAGCAGTTTTCGGTCTCAGGGAATCAATCAGCCCCAGCATTTT.

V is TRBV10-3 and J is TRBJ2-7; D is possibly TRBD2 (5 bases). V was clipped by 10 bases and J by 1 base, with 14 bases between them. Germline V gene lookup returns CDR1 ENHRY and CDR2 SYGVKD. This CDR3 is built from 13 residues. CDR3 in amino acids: CATGGHISYEQYF. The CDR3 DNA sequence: TGTGCCACCGGCGGGCACATATCCTACGAGCAGTACTTC.

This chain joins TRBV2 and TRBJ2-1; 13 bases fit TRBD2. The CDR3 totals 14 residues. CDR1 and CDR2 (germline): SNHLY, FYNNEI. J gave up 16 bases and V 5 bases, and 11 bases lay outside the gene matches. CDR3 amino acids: CASSPGLAGPLGFF. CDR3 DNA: TGTGCCAGCAGTCCGGGACTAGCGGGACCCCTGGGTTTCTTC. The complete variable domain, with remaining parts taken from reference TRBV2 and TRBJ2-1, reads EPEVTQTPSHQVTQMGQEVILRCVPISNHLYFYWYRQILGQKVEFLVSFYNNEISEKSEIFDDQFSVERPDGSNFTLKIRSTKLEDSAMYFCASSPGLAGPLGFFGPGTRLTVL.